This T cell receptor (beta chain) was obtained from a study of Ad26.COV2.S vaccination and SARS-CoV-2 variants. Study information: Participant was drawn from the COV1001 Ad26.COV2.S trial arm.

Indicated treatment: 19 received Ad26.COV2.S at low or high dose, single or two shots; 5 received placebo; per-sample allocation not given. Vaccine and placebo recipients were sampled on day 63 after the first injection. An 18-55-year-old adult in Boston served as donor. Expressing Wuhan-strain SARS-CoV-2 spike, an Ad26 vector served as the vaccine. Clones were read by immunoSEQ multiplex PCR, and TCRdb kept only the in-frame ones, dropping some. The table lists around 300,000 clones, about 88% of them singletons. The CDR3 extends over 15 amino acids. The V gene's germline CDR1 is LNHDA and CDR2 SQIVND (reference sequence). V lost 5 bases to trimming and J lost 8 bases; unmatched junction nucleotides: 12. Study-wide points: Vaccine recipients surpassed placebo recipients in spike-specific TCR breadth.

Worth noting for this clone: Antigen specificity is unknown.

The sequenced sample was peripheral blood, obtained in a trial of Ad26.COV2.S vaccine versus placebo. The chain uses TRBV19 and TRBJ2-7; TRBD1 matches 10 bases. This clonotype was sampled from a person aged 18 to 65 who received the Ad26.COV2.S COVID-19 vaccine or a placebo. CDR3 amino acids: CASSVAGTGEAKQYF. For the CDR3, the DNA is TGTGCCAGTAGTGTCGCTGGGACAGGGGAAGCCAAGCAGTACTTC.